The 2 T cell receptor beta chains below come from one sample, sequenced in a study of cytomegalovirus exposure and HLA in healthy donors (dated by TCRdb to 2017 to 2019). Library preparation used the immunoSEQ multiplex PCR assay. A mixture of 60 forward primers for TCR Vbeta segments and 13 reverse primers for TCR Jbeta segments was used in the multiplex PCR. The source is immuneACCESS, and TCRdb retained only in-frame sequences with V and J called. Part of the clones is not carried over; for the studies checked, unresolved V genes explain less than half of this, and the remainder is unexplained. The sample table holds some 150,000 clones, of which about four fifths were seen once. The top ten clones comprise roughly an eighth of the sample. Material for sequencing was PBMCs. Receptor source: a woman between 50 and 59 years old in good health and CMV-seronegative.

This chain uses TRBV29-1 with TRBJ2-7, with 9 bases matching TRBD2. V shed 6 bases, J shed 0 bases, and the junction held 3 bases outside the gene matches. The CDR3 is 13 amino acids. Per germline, CDR1 SQVTM and CDR2 ANQGSEA. DNA for the CDR3: TGCAGCGTCCAGACTAGCGGCTCCTACGAGCAGTACTTC. Amino acid sequence: CSVQTSGSYEQYF.

The chain links TRBV7-2 to TRBJ2-7, with TRBD1 as a possible D gene (6 bases). This CDR3 has 14 residues. Germline lookup yields CDR1 SGHTA and CDR2 FQGNSA. Trimming pared 5 bases from V and 0 bases from J, leaving 11 bases between. The DNA of the CDR3 is TGTGCCAGCAGCACAGGACAGAGCTCCTACGAGCAGTACTTC. Protein product: CASSTGQSSYEQYF.